This TCR beta chain was recorded in a study of response to subunit inactivated influenza vaccine. Findings of the study overall: Few new T cells, the authors suggested, are recruited by each seasonal influenza vaccination.

One entry per CDR3 protein, called by TCRdb with MiXCR from the RT-PCR reads. The sample lists 600,000 to 700,000 distinct CDR3 sequences, 12% to 15% occurring once. In the case of this clonotype: Its antigen is unknown.

The V gene end was trimmed by 7 bases and the J gene end by 4 bases; junction bases not matched to a gene: 13. This CDR3 is built from 15 residues. Germline V CDR1 and CDR2: MNHEY, SMNVEV (reference sequence). The chain employs TRBV27 and TRBJ2-7; 7 nucleotides align to TRBD1. The TCR comes from a man aged 45-60 years who received an inactivated influenza vaccine. Sequences were derived from PBMCs from blood, sampled 14 to 15 days before vaccination. CDR3 DNA sequence: TGTGCCAGCACACCAACAGGGGAAGGCGTTTACGAGCAGTACTTC. This gives the protein CASTPTGEGVYEQYF.